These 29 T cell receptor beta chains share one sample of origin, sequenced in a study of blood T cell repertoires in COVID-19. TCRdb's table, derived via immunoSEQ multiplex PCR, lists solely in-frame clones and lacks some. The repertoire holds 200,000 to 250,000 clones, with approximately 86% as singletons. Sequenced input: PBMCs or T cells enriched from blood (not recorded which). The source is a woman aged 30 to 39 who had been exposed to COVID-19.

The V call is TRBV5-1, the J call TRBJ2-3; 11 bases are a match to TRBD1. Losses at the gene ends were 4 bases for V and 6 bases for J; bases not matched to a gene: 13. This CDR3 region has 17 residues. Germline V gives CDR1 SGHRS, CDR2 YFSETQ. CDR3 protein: CASSHAGGQGAPDTQYF. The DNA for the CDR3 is TGCGCCAGCAGCCACGCCGGTGGACAGGGGGCGCCTGATACGCAGTATTTT.

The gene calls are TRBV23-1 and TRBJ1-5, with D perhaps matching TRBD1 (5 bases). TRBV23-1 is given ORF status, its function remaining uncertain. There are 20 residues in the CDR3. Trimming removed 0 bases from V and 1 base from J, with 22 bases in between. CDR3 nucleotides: TGCGCCAGCAGTCAATCGGTGGGGCCCCACAGAGAGGAAAGCAATCAGCCCCAGCATTTT. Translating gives CASSQSVGPHREESNQPQHF.

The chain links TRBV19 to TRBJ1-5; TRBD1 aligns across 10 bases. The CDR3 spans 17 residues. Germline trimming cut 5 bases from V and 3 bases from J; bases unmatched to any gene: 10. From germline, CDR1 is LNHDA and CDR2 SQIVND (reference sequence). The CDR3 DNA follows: TGTGCCAGTAGTCCAAGGACAGGGGGGCACATCAATCAGCCCCAGCATTTT. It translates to CASSPRTGGHINQPQHF. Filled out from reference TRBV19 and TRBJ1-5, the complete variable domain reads DGGITQSPKYLFRKEGQNVTLSCEQNLNHDAMYWYRQDPGQGLRLIYYSQIVNDFQKGDIAEGYSVSREKKESFPLTVTSAQKNPTAFYLCASSPRTGGHINQPQHFGDGTRLSIL.

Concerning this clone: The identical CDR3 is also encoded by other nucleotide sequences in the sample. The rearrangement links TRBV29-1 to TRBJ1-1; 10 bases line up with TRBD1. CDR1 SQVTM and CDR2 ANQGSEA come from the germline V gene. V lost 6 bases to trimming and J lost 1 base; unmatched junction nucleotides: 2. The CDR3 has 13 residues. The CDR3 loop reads CSVRQGANTEAFF. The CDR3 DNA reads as TGCAGCGTGAGACAGGGGGCGAACACTGAAGCTTTCTTT. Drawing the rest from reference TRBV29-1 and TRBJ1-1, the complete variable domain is SAVISQKPSRDICQRGTSLTIQCQVDSQVTMMFWYRQQPGQSLTLIATANQGSEATYESGFVIDKFPISRPNLTFSTLTVSNMSPEDSSIYLCSVRQGANTEAFFGQGTRLTVV.

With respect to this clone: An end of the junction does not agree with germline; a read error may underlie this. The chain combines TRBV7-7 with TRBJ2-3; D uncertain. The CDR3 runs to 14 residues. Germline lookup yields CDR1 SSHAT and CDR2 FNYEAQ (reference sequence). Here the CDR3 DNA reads TGTGCTAGCAGCCCTACAGTGGGCACAGATACGCAGTATTTT. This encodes CASSPTVGTDTQYF.

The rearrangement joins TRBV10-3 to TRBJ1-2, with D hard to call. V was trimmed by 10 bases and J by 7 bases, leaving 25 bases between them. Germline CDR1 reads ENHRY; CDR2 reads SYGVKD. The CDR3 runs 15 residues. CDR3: CASKKPGAILSGYTF. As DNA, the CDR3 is TGTGCCAGTAAAAAACCAGGTGCGATCCTTAGTGGCTACACCTTC.

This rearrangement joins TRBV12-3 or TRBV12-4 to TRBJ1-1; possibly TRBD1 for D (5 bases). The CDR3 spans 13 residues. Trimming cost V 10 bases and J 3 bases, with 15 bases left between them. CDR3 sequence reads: CATKTGDYTEAFF. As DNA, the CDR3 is TGTGCCACCAAGACGGGGGATTACACTGAAGCTTTCTTT.

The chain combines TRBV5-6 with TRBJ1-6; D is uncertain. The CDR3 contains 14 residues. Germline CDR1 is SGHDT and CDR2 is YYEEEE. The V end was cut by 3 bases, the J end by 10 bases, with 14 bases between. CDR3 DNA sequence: TGTGCCAGCAGCTCATGGAGGGTTCGGTCACCCCTCCACTTT. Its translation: CASSSWRVRSPLHF.

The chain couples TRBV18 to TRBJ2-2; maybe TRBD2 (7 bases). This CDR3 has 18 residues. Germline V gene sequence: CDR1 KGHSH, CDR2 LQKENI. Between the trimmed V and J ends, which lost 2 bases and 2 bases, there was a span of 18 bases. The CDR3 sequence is CASSPKAGGGSNTGELFF. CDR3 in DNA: TGTGCCAGCTCACCAAAAGCCGGCGGGGGCTCAAACACCGGGGAGCTGTTTTTT.

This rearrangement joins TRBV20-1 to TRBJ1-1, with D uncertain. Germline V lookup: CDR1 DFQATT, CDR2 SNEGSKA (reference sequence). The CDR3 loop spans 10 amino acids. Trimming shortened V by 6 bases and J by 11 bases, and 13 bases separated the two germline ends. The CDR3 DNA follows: TGCAGTGCGCACCTCGTCGGGGCTTTCTTT. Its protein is CSAHLVGAFF.

The CDR3 DNA reads TGTGCCAGTAGTACCACAAGCGGGGGGCGCTACGAGCAGTACTTC. Amino acids: CASSTTSGGRYEQYF. The chain uses TRBV19 and TRBJ2-7; TRBD2 aligns across 9 bases. The junction had 7 bases not matched to a gene; V was cut back by 4 bases and J by 3 bases. Per the germline V gene, CDR1 is LNHDA and CDR2 is SQIVND (reference sequence). The CDR3 consists of 15 residues.

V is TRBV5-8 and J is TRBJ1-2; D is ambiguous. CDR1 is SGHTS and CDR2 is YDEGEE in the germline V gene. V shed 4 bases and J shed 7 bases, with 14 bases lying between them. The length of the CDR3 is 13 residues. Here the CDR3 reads CASSLTIEVGYTF. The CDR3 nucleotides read TGTGCCAGCAGCCTAACTATTGAAGTTGGCTACACCTTC.

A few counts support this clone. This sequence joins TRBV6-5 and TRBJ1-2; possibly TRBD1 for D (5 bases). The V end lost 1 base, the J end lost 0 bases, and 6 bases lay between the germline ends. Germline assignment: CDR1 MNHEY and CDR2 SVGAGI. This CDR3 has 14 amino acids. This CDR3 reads CASSYWGANYGYTF. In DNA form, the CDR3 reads TGTGCCAGCAGTTACTGGGGGGCTAACTATGGCTACACCTTC.

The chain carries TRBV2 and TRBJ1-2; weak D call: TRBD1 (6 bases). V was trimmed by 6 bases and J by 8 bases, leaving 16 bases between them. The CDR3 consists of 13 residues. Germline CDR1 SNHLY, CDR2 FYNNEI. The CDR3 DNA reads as TGTGCCAGCAGCCGGGTGGGGGCCGGAGGCTACACCTTC. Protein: CASSRVGAGGYTF.

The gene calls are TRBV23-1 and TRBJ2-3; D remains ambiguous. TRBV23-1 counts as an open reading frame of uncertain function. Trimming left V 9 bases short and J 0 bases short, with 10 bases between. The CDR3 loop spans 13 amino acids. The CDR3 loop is CARSGSSTDTQYF. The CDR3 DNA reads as TGCGCCAGATCAGGTTCTAGCACAGATACGCAGTATTTT.

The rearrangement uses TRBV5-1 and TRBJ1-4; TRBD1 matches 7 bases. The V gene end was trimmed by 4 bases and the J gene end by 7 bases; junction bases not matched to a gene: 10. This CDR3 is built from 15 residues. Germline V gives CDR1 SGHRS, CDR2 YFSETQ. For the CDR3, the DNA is TGCGCCAGCAGCCCCTTCGAGGGGGCTTCTGAAAAACTGTTTTTT. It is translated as CASSPFEGASEKLFF.

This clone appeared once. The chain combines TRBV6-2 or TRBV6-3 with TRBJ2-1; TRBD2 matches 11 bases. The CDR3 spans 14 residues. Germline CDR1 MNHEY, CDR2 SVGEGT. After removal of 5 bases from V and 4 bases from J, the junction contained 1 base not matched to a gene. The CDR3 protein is CASSRLAGYNEQFF. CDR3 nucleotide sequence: TGTGCCAGCAGTCGACTAGCGGGGTACAATGAGCAGTTCTTC.

CDR3 DNA: TGTGCCAGCAGCGTAGGGGGCGGGACAGGGCCTAATCAGCCCCAGCATTTT. Its protein is CASSVGGGTGPNQPQHF. This chain uses TRBV9 with TRBJ1-5; 9 nucleotides match TRBD1. This CDR3 has 17 residues. The V segment lost 0 bases and the J segment 4 bases; nucleotides outside the gene matches: 8. Per germline, CDR1 SGDLS and CDR2 YYNGEE.

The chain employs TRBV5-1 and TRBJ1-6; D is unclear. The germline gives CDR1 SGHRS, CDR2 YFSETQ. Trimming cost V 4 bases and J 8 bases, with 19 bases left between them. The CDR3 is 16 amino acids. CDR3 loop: CASSLDGDTGYSPLHF. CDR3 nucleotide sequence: TGCGCCAGCAGCCTAGACGGGGATACGGGGTATTCACCCCTCCACTTT.

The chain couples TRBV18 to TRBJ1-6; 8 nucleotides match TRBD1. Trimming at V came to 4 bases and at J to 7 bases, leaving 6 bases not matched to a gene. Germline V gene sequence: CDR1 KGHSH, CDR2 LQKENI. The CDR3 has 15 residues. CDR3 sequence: CASSLQGAKNSPLHF. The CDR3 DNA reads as TGTGCCAGCTCACTTCAGGGGGCAAAAAATTCACCCCTCCACTTT.

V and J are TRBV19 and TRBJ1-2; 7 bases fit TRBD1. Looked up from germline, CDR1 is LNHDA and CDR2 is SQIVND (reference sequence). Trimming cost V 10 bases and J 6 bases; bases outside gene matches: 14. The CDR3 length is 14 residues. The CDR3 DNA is TGTGCCACAACGGTAGGGTCAACAGGGGATGGCTACACCTTC. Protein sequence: CATTVGSTGDGYTF.

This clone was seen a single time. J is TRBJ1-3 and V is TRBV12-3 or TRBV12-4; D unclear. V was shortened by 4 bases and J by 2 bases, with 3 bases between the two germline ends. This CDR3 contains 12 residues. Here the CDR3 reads CASSWPGNTIYF. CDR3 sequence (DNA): TGTGCCAGCAGTTGGCCTGGAAACACCATATATTTT.

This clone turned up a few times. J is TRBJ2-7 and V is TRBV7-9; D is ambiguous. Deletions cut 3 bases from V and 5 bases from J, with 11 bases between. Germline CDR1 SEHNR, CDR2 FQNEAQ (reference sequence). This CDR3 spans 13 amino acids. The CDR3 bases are TGTGCCAGCAGCTTGACTCTTTCCAACGAGCAGTACTTC. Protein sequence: CASSLTLSNEQYF.

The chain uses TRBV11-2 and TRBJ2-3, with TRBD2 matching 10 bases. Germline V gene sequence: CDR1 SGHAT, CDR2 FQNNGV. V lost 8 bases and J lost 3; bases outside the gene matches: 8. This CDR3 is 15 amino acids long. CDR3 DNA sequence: TGTGCCAGCGGGCTTGGGACTAGCGAGACAGATACGCAGTATTTT. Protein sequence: CASGLGTSETDTQYF.

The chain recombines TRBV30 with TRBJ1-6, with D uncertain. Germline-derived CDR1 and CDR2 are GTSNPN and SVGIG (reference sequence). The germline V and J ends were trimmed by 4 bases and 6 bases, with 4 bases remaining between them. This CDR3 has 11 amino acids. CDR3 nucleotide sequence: TGTGCCTGGACACTTAATTCACCCCTCCACTTT. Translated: CAWTLNSPLHF.

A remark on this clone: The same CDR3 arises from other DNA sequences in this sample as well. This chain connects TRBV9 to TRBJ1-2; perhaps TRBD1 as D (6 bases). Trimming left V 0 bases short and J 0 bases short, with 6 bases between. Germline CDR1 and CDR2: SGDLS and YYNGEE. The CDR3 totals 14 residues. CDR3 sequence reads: CASSVGDTNYGYTF. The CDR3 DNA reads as TGTGCCAGCAGCGTAGGGGACACTAACTATGGCTACACCTTC.

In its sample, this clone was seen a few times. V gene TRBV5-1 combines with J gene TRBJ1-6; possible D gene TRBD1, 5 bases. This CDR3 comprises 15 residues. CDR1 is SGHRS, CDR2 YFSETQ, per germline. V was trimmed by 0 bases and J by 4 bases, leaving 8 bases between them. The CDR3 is CASSLGGGYNSPLHF. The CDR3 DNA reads TGCGCCAGCAGCTTGGGCGGGGGTTATAATTCACCCCTCCACTTT.

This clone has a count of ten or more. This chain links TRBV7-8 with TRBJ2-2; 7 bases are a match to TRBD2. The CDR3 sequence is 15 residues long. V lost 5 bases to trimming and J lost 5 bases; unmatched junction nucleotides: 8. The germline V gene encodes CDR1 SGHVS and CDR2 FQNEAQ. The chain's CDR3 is CASSGRGVWTGELFF. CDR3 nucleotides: TGTGCCAGCAGCGGCCGGGGGGTTTGGACCGGGGAGCTGTTTTTT.

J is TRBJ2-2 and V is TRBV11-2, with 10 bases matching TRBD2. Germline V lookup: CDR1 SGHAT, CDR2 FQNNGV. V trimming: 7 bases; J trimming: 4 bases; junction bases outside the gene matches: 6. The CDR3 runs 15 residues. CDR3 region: CASTERGGSTGELFF. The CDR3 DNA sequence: TGTGCCAGCACGGAGCGGGGGGGATCCACCGGGGAGCTGTTTTTT. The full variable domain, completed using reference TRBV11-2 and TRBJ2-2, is EAGVAQSPRYKIIEKRQSVAFWCNPISGHATLYWYQQILGQGPKLLIQFQNNGVVDDSQLPKDRFSAERLKGVDSTLKIQPAKLEDSAVYLCASTERGGSTGELFFGEGSRLTVL.